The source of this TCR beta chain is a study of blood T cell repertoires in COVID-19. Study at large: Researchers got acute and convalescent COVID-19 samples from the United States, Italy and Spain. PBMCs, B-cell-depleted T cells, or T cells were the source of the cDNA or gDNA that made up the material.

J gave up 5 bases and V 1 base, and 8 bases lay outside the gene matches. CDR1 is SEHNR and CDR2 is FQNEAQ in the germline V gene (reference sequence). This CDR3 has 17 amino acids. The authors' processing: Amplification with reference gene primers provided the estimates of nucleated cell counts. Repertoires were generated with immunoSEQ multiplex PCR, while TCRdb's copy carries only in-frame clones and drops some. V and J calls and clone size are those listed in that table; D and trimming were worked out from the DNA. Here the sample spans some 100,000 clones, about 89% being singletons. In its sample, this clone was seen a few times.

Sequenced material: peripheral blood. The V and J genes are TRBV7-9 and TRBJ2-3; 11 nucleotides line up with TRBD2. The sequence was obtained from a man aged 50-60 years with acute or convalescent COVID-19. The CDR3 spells CASSLGLAGGMGDTQYF. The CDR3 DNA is TGTGCCAGCAGCTTAGGCCTAGCGGGAGGAATGGGAGATACGCAGTATTTT.